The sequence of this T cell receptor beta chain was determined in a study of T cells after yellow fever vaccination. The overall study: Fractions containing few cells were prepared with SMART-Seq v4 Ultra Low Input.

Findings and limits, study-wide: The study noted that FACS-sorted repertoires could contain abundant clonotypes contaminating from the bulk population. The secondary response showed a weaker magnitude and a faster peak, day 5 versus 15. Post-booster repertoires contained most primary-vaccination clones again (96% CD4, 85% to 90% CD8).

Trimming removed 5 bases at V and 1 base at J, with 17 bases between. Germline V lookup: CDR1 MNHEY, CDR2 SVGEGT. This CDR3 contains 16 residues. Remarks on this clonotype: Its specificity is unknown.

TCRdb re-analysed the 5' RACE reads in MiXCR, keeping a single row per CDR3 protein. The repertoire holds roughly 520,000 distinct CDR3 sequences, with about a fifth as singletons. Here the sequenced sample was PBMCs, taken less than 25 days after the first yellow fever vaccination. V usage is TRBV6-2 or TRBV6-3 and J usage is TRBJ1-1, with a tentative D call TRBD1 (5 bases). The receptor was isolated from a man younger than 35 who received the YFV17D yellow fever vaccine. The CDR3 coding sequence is TGTGCCAGCAGTCCTAACCCGGGACGGAAGAACACTGAAGCTTTCTTT. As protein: CASSPNPGRKNTEAFF.